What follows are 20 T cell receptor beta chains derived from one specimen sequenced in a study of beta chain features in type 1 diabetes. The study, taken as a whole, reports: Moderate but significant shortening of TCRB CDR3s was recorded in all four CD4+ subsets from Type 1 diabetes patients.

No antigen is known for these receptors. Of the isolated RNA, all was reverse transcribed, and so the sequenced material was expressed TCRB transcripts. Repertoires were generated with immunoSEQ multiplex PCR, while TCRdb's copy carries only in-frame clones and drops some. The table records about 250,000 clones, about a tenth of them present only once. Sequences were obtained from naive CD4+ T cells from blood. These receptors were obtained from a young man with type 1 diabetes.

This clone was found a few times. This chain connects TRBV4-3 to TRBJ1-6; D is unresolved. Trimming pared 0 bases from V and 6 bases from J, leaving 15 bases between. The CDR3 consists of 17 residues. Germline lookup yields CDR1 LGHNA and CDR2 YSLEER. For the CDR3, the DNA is TGCGCCAGCAGCCAAGAGGGGAGAGTTTACTCTAATTCACCCCTCCACTTT. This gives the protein CASSQEGRVYSNSPLHF.

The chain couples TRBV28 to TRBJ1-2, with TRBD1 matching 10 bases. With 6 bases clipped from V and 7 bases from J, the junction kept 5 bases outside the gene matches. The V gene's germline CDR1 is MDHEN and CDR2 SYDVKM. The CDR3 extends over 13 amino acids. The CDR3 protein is CASSLGQGFGYTF. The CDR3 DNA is TGTGCCAGCAGCCTGGGACAGGGGTTTGGCTACACCTTC.

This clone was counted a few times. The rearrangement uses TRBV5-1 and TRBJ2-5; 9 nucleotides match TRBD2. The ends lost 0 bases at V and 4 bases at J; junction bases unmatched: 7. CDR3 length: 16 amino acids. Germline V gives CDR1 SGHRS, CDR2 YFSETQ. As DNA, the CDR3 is TGCGCCAGCAGCTTGGAGGTTAGCGGGGGAGGAGAGACCCAGTACTTC. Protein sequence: CASSLEVSGGGETQYF.

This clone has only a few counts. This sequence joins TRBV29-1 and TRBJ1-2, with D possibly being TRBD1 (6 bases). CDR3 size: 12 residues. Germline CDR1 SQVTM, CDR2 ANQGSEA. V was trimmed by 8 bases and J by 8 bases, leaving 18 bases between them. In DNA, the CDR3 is TGCAGCTACGGCCAGGGGCGCTACGGCTACACCTTC. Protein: CSYGQGRYGYTF. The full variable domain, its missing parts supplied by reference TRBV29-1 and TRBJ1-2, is SAVISQKPSRDICQRGTSLTIQCQVDSQVTMMFWYRQQPGQSLTLIATANQGSEATYESGFVIDKFPISRPNLTFSTLTVSNMSPEDSSIYLCSYGQGRYGYTFGSGTRLTVV.

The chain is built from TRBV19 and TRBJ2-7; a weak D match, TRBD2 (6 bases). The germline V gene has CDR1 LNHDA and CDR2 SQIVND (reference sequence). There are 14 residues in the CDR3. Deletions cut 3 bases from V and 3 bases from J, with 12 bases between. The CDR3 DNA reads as TGTGCCAGTAGTATGGGGGGTCGCTACTACGAGCAGTACTTC. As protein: CASSMGGRYYEQYF.

This CDR3 reads CASSLAGGIYEQYF. The DNA of the CDR3 is TGCGCCAGCTCCCTTGCGGGGGGGATCTACGAGCAGTACTTC. The chain couples TRBV5-1 to TRBJ2-7; 9 bases map to TRBD2. CDR1 SGHRS and CDR2 YFSETQ come from the germline V gene. V was clipped by 7 bases and J by 3 bases; unmatched bases: 8. The CDR3 is made up of 14 amino acids.

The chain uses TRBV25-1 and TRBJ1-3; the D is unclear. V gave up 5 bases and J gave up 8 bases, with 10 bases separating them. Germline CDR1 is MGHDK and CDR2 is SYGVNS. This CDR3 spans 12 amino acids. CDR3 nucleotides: TGTGCCAGCAGTCACCGGAGGGACACCATATATTTT. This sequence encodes CASSHRRDTIYF.

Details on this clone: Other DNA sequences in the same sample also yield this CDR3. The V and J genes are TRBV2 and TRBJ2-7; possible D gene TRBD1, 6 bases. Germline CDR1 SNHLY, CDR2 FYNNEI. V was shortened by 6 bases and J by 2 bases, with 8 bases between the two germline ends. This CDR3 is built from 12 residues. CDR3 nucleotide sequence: TGTGCCAGCAGCGAGGGGGCCTACGAGCAGTACTTC. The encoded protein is CASSEGAYEQYF.

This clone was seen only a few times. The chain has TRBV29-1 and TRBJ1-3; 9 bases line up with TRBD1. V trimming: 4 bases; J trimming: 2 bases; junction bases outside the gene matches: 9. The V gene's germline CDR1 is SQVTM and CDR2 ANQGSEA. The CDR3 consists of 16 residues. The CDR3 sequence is CSVAQTGTGPGNTIYF. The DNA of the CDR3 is TGCAGCGTTGCCCAGACCGGGACAGGGCCTGGAAACACCATATATTTT.

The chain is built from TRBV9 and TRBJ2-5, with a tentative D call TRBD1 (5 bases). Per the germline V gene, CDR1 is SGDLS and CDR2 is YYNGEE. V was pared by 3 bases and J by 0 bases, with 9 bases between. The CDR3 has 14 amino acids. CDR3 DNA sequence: TGTGCCAGCAGCGCGACAGTGTACCAAGAGACCCAGTACTTC. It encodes CASSATVYQETQYF.

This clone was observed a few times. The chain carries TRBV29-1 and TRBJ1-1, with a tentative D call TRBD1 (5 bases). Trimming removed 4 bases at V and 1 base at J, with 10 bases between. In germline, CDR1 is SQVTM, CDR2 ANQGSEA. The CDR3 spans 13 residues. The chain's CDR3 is CSVVYRRNTEAFF. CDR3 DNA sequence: TGCAGCGTTGTATACAGGCGGAACACTGAAGCTTTCTTT.

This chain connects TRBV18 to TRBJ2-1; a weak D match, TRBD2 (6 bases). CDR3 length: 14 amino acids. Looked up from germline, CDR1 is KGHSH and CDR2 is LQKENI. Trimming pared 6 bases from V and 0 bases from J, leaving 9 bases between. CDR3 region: CASSGGSSYNEQFF. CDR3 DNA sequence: TGTGCCAGCTCTGGGGGGAGCTCCTACAATGAGCAGTTCTTC.

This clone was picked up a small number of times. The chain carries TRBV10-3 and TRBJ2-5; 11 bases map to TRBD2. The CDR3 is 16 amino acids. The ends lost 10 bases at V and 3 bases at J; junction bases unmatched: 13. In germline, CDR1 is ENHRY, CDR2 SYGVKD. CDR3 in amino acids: CATARGLAGGEETQYF. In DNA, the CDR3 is TGTGCCACGGCCCGGGGGCTAGCGGGGGGCGAAGAGACCCAGTACTTC.

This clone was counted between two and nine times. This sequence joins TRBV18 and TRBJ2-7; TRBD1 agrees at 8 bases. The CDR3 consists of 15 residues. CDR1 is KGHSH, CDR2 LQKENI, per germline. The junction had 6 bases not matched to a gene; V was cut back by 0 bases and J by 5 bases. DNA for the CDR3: TGTGCCAGCTCACCACCGGGAGACAGGGGCCACGAGCAGTACTTC. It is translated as CASSPPGDRGHEQYF.

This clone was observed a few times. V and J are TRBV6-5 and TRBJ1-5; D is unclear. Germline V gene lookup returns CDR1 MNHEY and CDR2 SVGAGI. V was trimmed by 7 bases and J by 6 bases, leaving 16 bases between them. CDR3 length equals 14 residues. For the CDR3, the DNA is TGTGCCAGCAACCCCGCGGGAGTGCTTCAGCCCCAGCATTTT. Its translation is CASNPAGVLQPQHF.

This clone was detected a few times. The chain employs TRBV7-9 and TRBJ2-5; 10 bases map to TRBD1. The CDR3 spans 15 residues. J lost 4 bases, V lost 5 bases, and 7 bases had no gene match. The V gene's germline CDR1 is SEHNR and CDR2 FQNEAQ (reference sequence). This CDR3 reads CASSAGTGVPETQYF. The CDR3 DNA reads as TGTGCCAGCAGCGCCGGGACAGGGGTCCCAGAGACCCAGTACTTC.

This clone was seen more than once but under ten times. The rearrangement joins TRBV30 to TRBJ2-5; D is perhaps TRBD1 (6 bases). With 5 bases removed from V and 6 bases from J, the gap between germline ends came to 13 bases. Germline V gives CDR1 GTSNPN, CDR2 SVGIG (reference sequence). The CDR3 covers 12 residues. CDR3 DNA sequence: TGTGCCTGGGAGACAGGTTATCAGACCCAGTACTTC. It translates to CAWETGYQTQYF.

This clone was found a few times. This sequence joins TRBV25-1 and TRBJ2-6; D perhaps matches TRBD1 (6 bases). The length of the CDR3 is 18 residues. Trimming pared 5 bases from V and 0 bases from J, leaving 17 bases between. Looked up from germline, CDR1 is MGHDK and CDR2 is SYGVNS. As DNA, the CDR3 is TGTGCCAGCAGTAAAAGCGGCAGGGGAAACTCTGGGGCCAACGTCCTGACTTTC. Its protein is CASSKSGRGNSGANVLTF.

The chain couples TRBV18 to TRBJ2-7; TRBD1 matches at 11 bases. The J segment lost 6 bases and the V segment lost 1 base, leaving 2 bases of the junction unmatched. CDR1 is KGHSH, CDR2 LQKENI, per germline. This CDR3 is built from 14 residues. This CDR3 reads CASSPLGTGGEQYF. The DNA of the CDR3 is TGTGCCAGCTCACCACTAGGGACAGGGGGCGAGCAGTACTTC. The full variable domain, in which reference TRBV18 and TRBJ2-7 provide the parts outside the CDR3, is NAGVMQNPRHLVRRRGQEARLRCSPMKGHSHVYWYRQLPEEGLKFMVYLQKENIIDESGMPKERFSAEFPKEGPSILRIQQVVRGDSAAYFCASSPLGTGGEQYFGPGTRLTVT.

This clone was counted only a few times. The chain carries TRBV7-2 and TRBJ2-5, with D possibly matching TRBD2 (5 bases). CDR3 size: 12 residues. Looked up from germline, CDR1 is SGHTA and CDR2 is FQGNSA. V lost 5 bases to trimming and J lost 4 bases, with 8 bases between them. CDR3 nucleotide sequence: TGTGCCAGCAGCCGGGCGGGAGAGACCCAGTACTTC. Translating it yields CASSRAGETQYF.